The next 30 T cell receptor beta chains were all read from a single sample in a study of cytomegalovirus exposure and HLA in healthy donors. PCR used 60 Vbeta primers and 13 Jbeta primers. The protocol was immunoSEQ multiplex PCR, while the TCRdb copy is restricted to in-frame clones and leaves out a portion. The data show about 95,000 clones, about two thirds seen once. The sequenced material came from PBMCs. The receptors derive from a woman aged 45 to 65 in good health and CMV-seropositive.

The chain has TRBV28 and TRBJ2-6; 8 bases align to TRBD1. This CDR3 contains 18 residues. Looked up from germline, CDR1 is MDHEN and CDR2 is SYDVKM. J lost 1 base, V lost 4 bases, and 9 bases had no gene match. CDR3 DNA: TGTGCCAGCAGTTCGTGGACAGGGAAACGGTCTGGGGCCAACGTCCTGACTTTC. As protein: CASSSWTGKRSGANVLTF.

The chain is built from TRBV10-3 and TRBJ2-2; possibly TRBD1 for D (7 bases). Germline lookup yields CDR1 ENHRY and CDR2 SYGVKD. This CDR3 contains 14 residues. Trimming stripped 7 bases from V and 4 bases from J, with 13 bases between. The CDR3 spells CAINPQGGTGELFF. CDR3 DNA sequence: TGTGCCATCAACCCCCAGGGGGGCACCGGGGAGCTGTTTTTT.

This clone was recorded a few times. This chain joins TRBV4-1 and TRBJ2-5, with D possibly TRBD1 on 6 matching bases. Germline assignment: CDR1 MGHRA and CDR2 YSYEKL. Trimming took 4 bases from V and 2 from J, leaving 17 bases between them. The CDR3 loop spans 16 amino acids. CDR3 coding DNA: TGCGCCAGCAGCCCCGCCCCCACAGGGTTACAAGAGACCCAGTACTTC. As protein: CASSPAPTGLQETQYF.

This clone occurred a few times. The chain links TRBV9 to TRBJ1-2; maybe TRBD1 (6 bases). Germline CDR1 and CDR2: SGDLS and YYNGEE. The CDR3 contains 15 residues. V gave up 4 bases and J gave up 2 bases, with 15 bases separating them. CDR3: CASSPGGGGNYGYTF. The CDR3, as DNA: TGTGCCAGCAGCCCTGGGGGGGGCGGAAACTATGGCTACACCTTC.

The sample holds one count of this clone. The chain has TRBV7-2 and TRBJ2-1; 8 bases line up with TRBD2. The junction had 13 bases not matched to a gene; V was cut back by 7 bases and J by 2 bases. In germline, CDR1 is SGHTA, CDR2 FQGNSA. CDR3 length equals 17 residues. CDR3 coding DNA: TGTGCCAGCACCCCTCCGTCTCCGGGAGGGCCCTACAATGAGCAGTTCTTC. Translated, it gives CASTPPSPGGPYNEQFF.

This clone was observed a single time. The chain recombines TRBV4-3 with TRBJ2-2; the D is unclear. The germline CDR1 and CDR2 sequences are LGHNA and YSLEER. The CDR3 consists of 13 residues. V was clipped by 4 bases and J by 8 bases, with 11 bases between them. Here the CDR3 DNA reads TGCGCCAGCAGCCGAATTCTGCGGGGGGAGCTGTTTTTT. Amino acid sequence: CASSRILRGELFF.

This clone was observed a few times. The V gene is TRBV9, the J gene TRBJ2-1; no definite D call. The CDR3 has 17 amino acids. Trimming shortened V by 0 bases and J by 4 bases, and 17 bases separated the two germline ends. Germline loops: CDR1 SGDLS, CDR2 YYNGEE. In nucleotides, the CDR3 is TGTGCCAGCAGCGTAGATAGTAGCCCCAGTCGATACAATGAGCAGTTCTTC. This gives the protein CASSVDSSPSRYNEQFF.

As to this clone: Other DNA sequences from this sample encode an identical CDR3 as well. The chain joins TRBV28 to TRBJ1-4; D gene uncertain. The germline CDR1 and CDR2 sequences are MDHEN and SYDVKM. The CDR3 has 12 amino acids. V was shortened by 6 bases and J by 5 bases, with 7 bases between the two germline ends. For the CDR3, the DNA is TGTGCCAGCAGCCGAGGAAATGAAAAACTGTTTTTT. Translating gives CASSRGNEKLFF. Complete variable domain (other parts from reference TRBV28 and TRBJ1-4): DVKVTQSSRYLVKRTGEKVFLECVQDMDHENMFWYRQDPGLGLRLIYFSYDVKMKEKGDIPEGYSVSREKKERFSLILESASTNQTSMYLCASSRGNEKLFFGSGTQLSVL.

The V gene is TRBV2, the J gene TRBJ2-3; D unclear. The CDR3 sequence is 14 residues long. The V gene lost 3 bases and the J gene lost 4 bases, with 11 bases spanning the gap. The germline V gene has CDR1 SNHLY and CDR2 FYNNEI. The DNA for the CDR3 is TGTGCCAGCAGTGATAATTTGCGCTCAGATACGCAGTATTTT. It codes for CASSDNLRSDTQYF.

The chain couples TRBV9 to TRBJ2-1; 10 bases are a match to TRBD2. Unmatched junction bases numbered 17, after V lost 2 bases and J lost 9 bases. Per the germline V gene, CDR1 is SGDLS and CDR2 is YYNGEE. CDR3 length: 18 amino acids. The CDR3 loop is CASSVTGGAGGPGSEQFF. The DNA of the CDR3 is TGTGCCAGCAGCGTCACAGGGGGAGCGGGAGGGCCTGGAAGTGAGCAGTTCTTC.

In this sample, this clone turned up once. This sequence joins TRBV10-3 and TRBJ2-2; 12 nucleotides align to TRBD2. CDR1 and CDR2 (germline): ENHRY, SYGVKD. This CDR3 has 16 residues. V shed 6 bases, J shed 0 bases, and the junction held 2 bases outside the gene matches. CDR3 in amino acids: CAISGLAGPNTGELFF. The CDR3 DNA reads as TGTGCCATCAGCGGACTAGCGGGACCGAACACCGGGGAGCTGTTTTTT.

The chain couples TRBV6-1 to TRBJ2-7; 10 bases match TRBD1. Germline CDR1 and CDR2: MNHNS and SASEGT. V lost 10 bases and J lost 3; bases outside the gene matches: 9. The CDR3 length is 14 residues. The DNA for the CDR3 is TGTGCCACGGGAGGGGACAGGGGCCTCTACGAGCAGTACTTC. Amino acid sequence: CATGGDRGLYEQYF.

For the CDR3, the DNA is TGCGCCAGCAGCCAAGATCCGGGACTAGCTGACGAGCAGTTCTTC. It translates to CASSQDPGLADEQFF. V and J are TRBV4-1 and TRBJ2-1, with 9 bases matching TRBD2. The trim removed 0 bases at V and 10 bases at J, leaving 7 bases unmatched. The germline V gene has CDR1 MGHRA and CDR2 YSYEKL. The CDR3 consists of 15 residues.

This clone was observed a few times. The V and J genes are TRBV7-8 and TRBJ1-2; 11 bases are a match to TRBD1. The CDR3 totals 18 residues. CDR1 and CDR2 from the germline V gene are SGHVS and FQNEAQ. Trimming took 0 bases from V and 6 from J; bases not matched to a gene: 12. The chain's CDR3 is CASSLAFLDRGRGNGYTF. For the CDR3, the DNA is TGTGCCAGCAGCTTAGCGTTTTTGGACAGGGGGCGCGGGAATGGCTACACCTTC.

The chain is built from TRBV23-1 and TRBJ2-7; 11 nucleotides agree with TRBD2. TRBV23-1 is an ORF, with its function uncertain. The trim removed 3 bases at V and 2 bases at J, leaving 15 bases unmatched. This CDR3 contains 19 residues. For the CDR3, the DNA is TGCGCCAGCAGTCACCCCGGGACTAGCGGAAAGGGGAACCCCTACGAGCAGTACTTC. Residues: CASSHPGTSGKGNPYEQYF.

This chain connects TRBV18 to TRBJ2-2; D unresolved. CDR3 length equals 15 residues. Deletions cut 2 bases from V and 0 bases from J, with 7 bases between. Germline V gene sequence: CDR1 KGHSH, CDR2 LQKENI. The CDR3 is CASSPWQTNTGELFF. CDR3 bases: TGTGCCAGCTCACCATGGCAGACGAACACCGGGGAGCTGTTTTTT. Together with reference TRBV18 and TRBJ2-2, the CDR3 gives the full variable domain: NAGVMQNPRHLVRRRGQEARLRCSPMKGHSHVYWYRQLPEEGLKFMVYLQKENIIDESGMPKERFSAEFPKEGPSILRIQQVVRGDSAAYFCASSPWQTNTGELFFGEGSRLTVL.

The chain combines TRBV19 with TRBJ1-1; no firm D call. The length of the CDR3 is 13 residues. V was clipped by 4 bases and J by 1 base, with 7 bases between them. Looked up from germline, CDR1 is LNHDA and CDR2 is SQIVND (reference sequence). CDR3 sequence reads: CASSRRTNTEAFF. CDR3 bases: TGTGCCAGTAGTAGGAGGACGAACACTGAAGCTTTCTTT.

The chain links TRBV7-9 to TRBJ1-5, with D possibly TRBD1 on 5 matching bases. Germline assignment: CDR1 SEHNR and CDR2 FQNEAQ (reference sequence). The CDR3 sequence is 15 residues long. V lost 5 bases and J 3 bases, leaving 14 bases between the germline ends. Written as DNA, the CDR3 is TGTGCCAGCAGCCCCCGGGGGGGGGACAATCAGCCCCAGCATTTT. Translating it yields CASSPRGGDNQPQHF.

V usage is TRBV11-3 and J usage is TRBJ1-1; 8 bases are shared with TRBD1. Germline CDR1 reads SGHNT; CDR2 reads YENEEA. The V gene end was trimmed by 4 bases and the J gene end by 4 bases; junction bases not matched to a gene: 2. This CDR3 has 13 amino acids. This chain's CDR3 is CASSYQGATEAFF. In nucleotides, the CDR3 is TGTGCCAGCAGCTATCAGGGGGCCACTGAAGCTTTCTTT. Full variable domain (rest looked up from reference TRBV11-3 and TRBJ1-1): EAGVVQSPRYKIIEKKQPVAFWCNPISGHNTLYWYLQNLGQGPELLIRYENEEAVDDSQLPKDRFSAERLKGVDSTLKIQPAELGDSAVYLCASSYQGATEAFFGQGTRLTVV.

This CDR3 reads CASREGLGTEAFF. The DNA for the CDR3 is TGTGCCAGCCGGGAGGGATTGGGCACTGAAGCTTTCTTT. The chain joins TRBV7-8 to TRBJ1-1; D gene ambiguous. From germline, CDR1 is SGHVS and CDR2 FQNEAQ. V lost 8 bases and J 4 bases, leaving 14 bases between the germline ends. The CDR3 spans 13 residues.

This chain uses TRBV5-4 with TRBJ1-2; D is possibly TRBD1 (6 bases). V was pared by 1 base and J by 7 bases, with 17 bases between. CDR1 is SGHNT and CDR2 is YYREEE in the germline V gene (reference sequence). The CDR3 is 15 amino acids. CDR3 DNA sequence: TGTGCCAGCAGCTTGATCACAGGGTTACCGGGTGGCTACACCTTC. This encodes CASSLITGLPGGYTF.

The rearrangement links TRBV2 to TRBJ2-5; tentative D call: TRBD2 (6 bases). The DNA end is a closer match to TRBJ2-7, so the J assignment may be wrong. Germline V gives CDR1 SNHLY, CDR2 FYNNEI. This CDR3 is built from 15 residues. The CDR3 nucleotides are TGTGCCAGCAGCCGGGAGCAGGGCGCCTACAGCGAGCAGTACTTC. Translating gives CASSREQGAYSEQYF.

The V call is TRBV7-3, the J call TRBJ1-6; D ambiguous. In germline, CDR1 is SGHTA, CDR2 FQGTGA. V lost 2 bases and J lost 7, with 6 bases in between. CDR3 length: 13 residues. CDR3 bases: TGTGCCAGCAGCTTAGCCCTAAATTCACCCCTCCACTTT. Amino acids: CASSLALNSPLHF.

This chain links TRBV10-2 with TRBJ2-1, with 11 bases aligning to TRBD2. J gave up 4 bases and V 6 bases, and 2 bases lay outside the gene matches. The CDR3 is 14 residues long. Germline V gene sequence: CDR1 WSHSY, CDR2 SAAADI. The CDR3 DNA is TGCGCCAGCAGGACTAGCGGGGCTTACAATGAGCAGTTCTTC. This encodes CASRTSGAYNEQFF.

The chain joins TRBV16 to TRBJ1-1; D gene ambiguous. V lost 1 base and J 5 bases, leaving 14 bases between the germline ends. The CDR3 sequence is 15 residues long. Germline CDR1 KGHSY, CDR2 FQNENV. CDR3 loop: CASSQYMEGGTEAFF. In DNA form, the CDR3 reads TGTGCCAGCAGCCAATACATGGAGGGAGGGACTGAAGCTTTCTTT.

This clone showed up just a few times. The gene calls are TRBV28 and TRBJ2-2; D may be TRBD2 (5 bases). The CDR3 contains 14 residues. Trimming shortened V by 5 bases and J by 7 bases, and 14 bases separated the two germline ends. Germline V lookup: CDR1 MDHEN, CDR2 SYDVKM. The CDR3 region is CASSPGSWVGELFF. The CDR3 region has the DNA TGTGCCAGCAGTCCGGGGTCATGGGTCGGGGAGCTGTTTTTT.

V usage is TRBV29-1 and J usage is TRBJ2-6; D perhaps matches TRBD2 (5 bases). The CDR3 totals 13 residues. The V and J ends lost 8 bases and 2 bases respectively, with 10 bases between them. Germline V gene lookup returns CDR1 SQVTM and CDR2 ANQGSEA. DNA of the CDR3: TGCAGCACCGGGGAGCCTGGGGCCAACGTCCTGACTTTC. As protein: CSTGEPGANVLTF.

The chain couples TRBV9 to TRBJ2-3, with TRBD2 as a possible D gene (6 bases). Germline V CDR1 and CDR2: SGDLS, YYNGEE. Trimming stripped 0 bases from V and 4 bases from J, with 12 bases between. This CDR3 has 15 residues. The CDR3 region is CASSVAGVGADTQYF. DNA of the CDR3: TGTGCCAGCAGCGTAGCGGGAGTGGGTGCAGATACGCAGTATTTT. The full variable domain, in which reference TRBV9 and TRBJ2-3 provide the parts outside the CDR3, is DSGVTQTPKHLITATGQRVTLRCSPRSGDLSVYWYQQSLDQGLQFLIQYYNGEERAKGNILERFSAQQFPDLHSELNLSSLELGDSALYFCASSVAGVGADTQYFGPGTRLTVL.

V usage is TRBV7-9 and J usage is TRBJ1-4; 7 bases are a match to TRBD1. The CDR3 contains 14 residues. Germline CDR1 and CDR2: SEHNR and FQNEAQ (reference sequence). Trimming removed 5 bases from V and 8 bases from J; junction bases left unmatched: 8. CDR3 bases: TGTGCCAGCAGCAACAGGGGTCGAGGGGAAAAACTGTTTTTT. Translation: CASSNRGRGEKLFF.

The chain is built from TRBV29-1 and TRBJ2-6, with D possibly TRBD1 on 5 matching bases. V lost 5 bases, J lost 2 bases, and 10 bases lay in between. CDR1 and CDR2 (germline): SQVTM, ANQGSEA. The CDR3 sequence is 14 residues long. CDR3 nucleotides: TGCAGCGTTATAAGGGGTACTGGGGCCAACGTCCTGACTTTC. Translated: CSVIRGTGANVLTF.